These 8 T cell receptor beta chains came from one sample sequenced in a study of cytotoxic CD8 clonotypes in ibrutinib-treated CLL. Clones were sequenced by immunoSEQ multiplex PCR, and TCRdb holds only the in-frame ones, with some missing. The sample carries approximately 210,000 clones, 72% recorded once. Specimen: PBMCs, collected after 24 months of ibrutinib treatment. The receptors come from a human donor with chronic lymphocytic leukemia.

Concerning this clone itself: Other DNA sequences in the sample encode the same CDR3. The chain combines TRBV11-2 with TRBJ2-5; no reliable D call. Trimming shortened V by 1 base and J by 5 bases, and 2 bases separated the two germline ends. Germline V CDR1 and CDR2: SGHAT, FQNNGV. CDR3 length equals 11 residues. The CDR3 DNA follows: TGTGCCAGCAGCTTAGGCGAGACCCAGTACTTC. It translates to CASSLGETQYF.

The V and J genes are TRBV5-6 and TRBJ1-1; 10 nucleotides align to TRBD1. Germline CDR1 is SGHDT and CDR2 is YYEEEE. CDR3 length: 17 amino acids. The ends lost 0 bases at V and 2 bases at J; junction bases unmatched: 7. CDR3 sequence: CASSLGLGQGSNTEAFF. The CDR3 DNA follows: TGTGCCAGCAGCTTGGGGCTGGGACAGGGGTCTAACACTGAAGCTTTCTTT.

The V and J genes are TRBV10-3 and TRBJ2-7, with 14 nucleotides matching TRBD2. The CDR3 covers 13 residues. J lost 11 bases, V lost 6 bases, and 6 bases had no gene match. Germline loops: CDR1 ENHRY, CDR2 SYGVKD. This CDR3 is CAIREGLAGVEYF. Written as DNA, the CDR3 is TGTGCCATCAGGGAGGGACTAGCGGGAGTGGAGTACTTC.

The CDR3 protein is CASSLAPLAGGDEQYF. CDR3 nucleotides: TGTGCCAGCAGCCTAGCACCACTAGCGGGAGGAGACGAGCAGTACTTC. This chain uses TRBV14 with TRBJ2-7; the match to TRBD2 covers 12 bases. Germline V gene sequence: CDR1 SGHDN, CDR2 FVKESK. The CDR3 has 16 amino acids. V gave up 4 bases and J gave up 5 bases; unmatched junction bases: 9.

This clone was detected only once. V gene TRBV2 combines with J gene TRBJ2-7; D ambiguous. Germline V gives CDR1 SNHLY, CDR2 FYNNEI. This CDR3 has 13 residues. V was cut by 2 bases and J by 6 bases, with 11 bases left in between. The CDR3 reads CASSERVVGEQYF. CDR3 bases: TGTGCCAGCAGTGAAAGGGTGGTGGGCGAGCAGTACTTC. Full variable domain (rest looked up from reference TRBV2 and TRBJ2-7): EPEVTQTPSHQVTQMGQEVILRCVPISNHLYFYWYRQILGQKVEFLVSFYNNEISEKSEIFDDQFSVERPDGSNFTLKIRSTKLEDSAMYFCASSERVVGEQYFGPGTRLTVT.

The chain carries TRBV19 and TRBJ2-3; no reliable D call. Germline-derived CDR1 and CDR2 are LNHDA and SQIVND (reference sequence). This CDR3 spans 15 amino acids. Trimming took 0 bases from V and 1 from J, leaving 8 bases between them. For the CDR3, the DNA is TGTGCCAGTAGTATAGATGGCTCTGGCACAGATACGCAGTATTTT. Translating it yields CASSIDGSGTDTQYF. The full variable domain, with the rest looked up from reference TRBV19 and TRBJ2-3, is DGGITQSPKYLFRKEGQNVTLSCEQNLNHDAMYWYRQDPGQGLRLIYYSQIVNDFQKGDIAEGYSVSREKKESFPLTVTSAQKNPTAFYLCASSIDGSGTDTQYFGPGTRLTVL.

V is TRBV2 and J is TRBJ2-5; 9 bases map to TRBD1. CDR3 length: 15 amino acids. Germline trimming cut 2 bases from V and 5 bases from J; bases unmatched to any gene: 6. The V gene's germline CDR1 is SNHLY and CDR2 FYNNEI. The chain's CDR3 is CASSEQTGGWETQYF. In DNA, the CDR3 is TGTGCCAGCAGTGAACAGACAGGGGGTTGGGAGACCCAGTACTTC.

V is TRBV11-3 and J is TRBJ2-1; 7 bases are a match to TRBD2. This CDR3 spans 16 amino acids. The V and J ends lost 5 bases and 9 bases, in that order; junction bases with no gene match: 16. The germline V gene encodes CDR1 SGHNT and CDR2 YENEEA. The CDR3 DNA reads TGTGCCAGCAGCCCAGGAGGGAGTGGGAGGGTAGGTGAGCAGTTCTTC. This sequence encodes CASSPGGSGRVGEQFF.